The 9 T cell receptor beta chains presented below share a single source sample, sequenced in a study of radiotherapy plus CTLA-4 blockade in lung cancer. TCRdb keeps only in-frame clones here, not all; method: immunoSEQ multiplex PCR. This repertoire shows about 13,000 clones, approximately 87% found once; its top ten account for approximately 15%. The input for sequencing was peripheral blood, taken from a patient treated with radiotherapy plus ipilimumab. All receptors derive from a human donor with non-small cell lung cancer that progressed on radiotherapy plus ipilimumab. Some clones in this sample may be carry-over from other donors' samples.

The chain has TRBV11-2 and TRBJ1-1; 7 nucleotides agree with TRBD1. The CDR3 totals 12 residues. With 4 bases clipped from V and 6 bases from J, the junction kept 2 bases outside the gene matches. Germline V gene sequence: CDR1 SGHAT, CDR2 FQNNGV. CDR3: CASSSDRAEAFF. CDR3 bases: TGTGCCAGCAGCTCCGACAGGGCTGAAGCTTTCTTT.

This chain connects TRBV7-8 to TRBJ2-6; TRBD2 might be the D (5 bases). Germline CDR1 is SGHVS and CDR2 is FQNEAQ. Trimming pared 3 bases from V and 0 bases from J, leaving 9 bases between. This CDR3 region has 16 residues. CDR3 in DNA: TGTGCCAGCAGCTTCCCCGAGGGCTCTGGGGCCAACGTCCTGACTTTC. Its translation is CASSFPEGSGANVLTF.

This chain uses TRBV5-1 with TRBJ1-6; D possibly corresponds to TRBD1 (5 bases). This CDR3 has 15 amino acids. Germline CDR1 reads SGHRS; CDR2 reads YFSETQ. The V gene lost 4 bases and the J gene lost 5 bases, with 13 bases spanning the gap. The CDR3 is CASSTKTVDNSPLHF. As DNA, the CDR3 is TGCGCCAGCAGCACAAAGACAGTCGATAATTCACCCCTCCACTTT.

The J gene is TRBJ2-3, the V gene TRBV9; a weak D match, TRBD2 (6 bases). This CDR3 spans 16 amino acids. The germline V gene has CDR1 SGDLS and CDR2 YYNGEE. Trimming stripped 1 base from V and 2 bases from J, with 14 bases between. This chain's CDR3 is CASSVYGGIDTDTQYF. The CDR3 region has the DNA TGTGCCAGCAGCGTATACGGCGGGATCGACACAGATACGCAGTATTTT.

The rearrangement links TRBV2 to TRBJ2-3; the D gene is possibly TRBD1 (6 bases). In germline, CDR1 is SNHLY, CDR2 FYNNEI. The CDR3 has 15 amino acids. The V and J ends lost 6 bases and 2 bases respectively, with 15 bases between them. The chain's CDR3 is CASSPRDTFTDTQYF. As DNA, the CDR3 is TGTGCCAGCAGCCCCCGGGACACATTCACAGATACGCAGTATTTT.

CDR3 DNA: TGTGCCAGCAGTCCCACCCACAGTGCTGCTTACGAGCAGTACTTC. Amino acids: CASSPTHSAAYEQYF. This chain connects TRBV7-6 to TRBJ2-7, with D uncertain. Trimming stripped 6 bases from V and 4 bases from J, with 19 bases between. The CDR3 extends over 15 amino acids. The germline V gene has CDR1 SGHVS and CDR2 FNYEAQ. The whole variable domain, filled in from reference TRBV7-6 and TRBJ2-7, reads GAGVSQSPRYKVTKRGQDVALRCDPISGHVSLYWYRQALGQGPEFLTYFNYEAQQDKSGLPNDRFSAERPEGSISTLTIQRTEQRDSAMYRCASSPTHSAAYEQYFGPGTRLTVT.

This clone was observed a few times. The V and J genes are TRBV16 and TRBJ1-2, with D uncertain. Germline V gene lookup returns CDR1 KGHSY and CDR2 FQNENV. This CDR3 has 15 residues. The germline V and J ends were trimmed by 1 base and 0 bases, with 9 bases remaining between them. DNA for the CDR3: TGTGCCAGCAGCCAATTGGGCAGAGCTAACTATGGCTACACCTTC. Translated, it gives CASSQLGRANYGYTF.

This clone was seen just once. J is TRBJ2-7 and V is TRBV27; TRBD1 is a possible D gene (6 bases). Trimming took off 4 bases at V and 3 bases at J, with 13 bases between the two ends. The V gene's germline CDR1 is MNHEY and CDR2 SMNVEV (reference sequence). The CDR3 is 14 residues long. The CDR3 spells CASSSPGHNYEQYF. DNA for the CDR3: TGTGCCAGCAGTTCTCCGGGACATAACTACGAGCAGTACTTC.

CDR3 amino acids: CASSPSTGAYNEQFF. CDR3 DNA: TGTGCCAGCTCCCCTTCGACGGGGGCCTACAATGAGCAGTTCTTC. The rearrangement links TRBV18 to TRBJ2-1; D is possibly TRBD2 (6 bases). The CDR3 runs to 15 residues. Trimming took off 6 bases at V and 2 bases at J, with 14 bases between the two ends. Looked up from germline, CDR1 is KGHSH and CDR2 is LQKENI.